The next 20 T cell receptor beta chains were all read from a single sample in a study of blood T cell repertoires in COVID-19. The repertoire was sequenced with immunoSEQ multiplex PCR; TCRdb's copy has only in-frame clones and lacks some. The sample records under 150,000 clones, 85% to 90% being singletons. Sample: peripheral blood. The receptors were sampled from a woman aged 50 to 60 with acute or convalescent COVID-19.

This chain uses TRBV28 with TRBJ2-7; tentative D call: TRBD2 (6 bases). This CDR3 comprises 14 residues. Per the germline V gene, CDR1 is MDHEN and CDR2 is SYDVKM. Trimming left V 1 base short and J 4 bases short, with 11 bases between. Here the CDR3 reads CASSLYGGKYEQYF. The CDR3 nucleotides are TGTGCCAGCAGTTTATATGGGGGGAAGTACGAGCAGTACTTC.

The chain uses TRBV6-6 and TRBJ1-2, with D maybe TRBD1 (5 bases). Trimming removed 5 bases from V and 0 bases from J, with 13 bases in between. The V gene's germline CDR1 is MNHNY and CDR2 SVGAGI (reference sequence). The CDR3 covers 15 residues. This CDR3 is CASSISQESNYGYTF. The CDR3 nucleotides are TGTGCCAGCAGTATATCACAGGAATCTAACTATGGCTACACCTTC.

This clone was recorded once. The sample carries other DNA sequences with the same CDR3. The chain has TRBV5-1 and TRBJ2-7, with TRBD2 as a possible D gene (5 bases). The CDR3 sequence is 14 residues long. Deletions cut 3 bases from V and 1 base from J, with 11 bases between. Germline values: CDR1 SGHRS, CDR2 YFSETQ. The DNA of the CDR3 is TGCGCCAGCAGCTCGCGCGGGCTGTCCTACGAGCAGTACTTC. Amino acid sequence: CASSSRGLSYEQYF.

The rearrangement joins TRBV5-1 to TRBJ2-3, with D possibly TRBD2 on 6 matching bases. Germline V CDR1 and CDR2: SGHRS, YFSETQ. The CDR3 sequence is 17 residues long. Between the trimmed V and J ends, which lost 3 bases and 6 bases, there was a span of 23 bases. CDR3: CASSSIAVPSLRDTQYF. In DNA form, the CDR3 reads TGCGCCAGCAGCTCCATAGCGGTCCCCAGTTTGAGGGATACGCAGTATTTT.

The chain couples TRBV24-1 to TRBJ2-2; TRBD2 matches at 8 bases. The V and J ends lost 4 bases and 7 bases, in that order; junction bases with no gene match: 7. Germline lookup yields CDR1 KGHDR and CDR2 SFDVKD. The CDR3 sequence is 15 residues long. The CDR3 protein is CATSEGREAGGELFF. The CDR3 DNA follows: TGTGCCACCAGTGAGGGGCGGGAGGCCGGCGGGGAGCTGTTTTTT.

This chain uses TRBV18 with TRBJ2-2, with 8 bases lining up with TRBD1. This CDR3 region has 19 residues. Germline values: CDR1 KGHSH, CDR2 LQKENI. After removal of 4 bases from V and 0 bases from J, the junction contained 13 bases not matched to a gene. The CDR3, as DNA: TGTGCCAGCTCACGAGGGGCAGGGGGCTATCCTTCGAACACCGGGGAGCTGTTTTTT. Translation: CASSRGAGGYPSNTGELFF.

The chain combines TRBV7-9 with TRBJ1-1; 8 bases match TRBD1. The V gene end was trimmed by 1 base and the J gene end by 1 base; junction bases not matched to a gene: 8. CDR1 SEHNR and CDR2 FQNEAQ come from the germline V gene (reference sequence). The CDR3 covers 17 residues. The CDR3 nucleotides read TGTGCCAGCAGCTTAGGACGGACAGGGCTACAGAACACTGAAGCTTTCTTT. It codes for CASSLGRTGLQNTEAFF.

The count of this clone is one. The chain has TRBV5-1 and TRBJ1-1; TRBD1 is a possible D gene (6 bases). Germline values: CDR1 SGHRS, CDR2 YFSETQ. The V and J ends lost 4 bases and 7 bases respectively, with 20 bases between them. The CDR3 contains 15 residues. CDR3 nucleotides: TGCGCCAGCAGCACAGTCCAGGGGTGGGTGATTGAAGCTTTCTTT. Protein sequence: CASSTVQGWVIEAFF.

This chain uses TRBV12-5 with TRBJ2-7; TRBD1 matches 8 bases. The junction had 9 bases not matched to a gene; V was cut back by 5 bases and J by 3 bases. CDR3 length: 15 residues. Germline-derived CDR1 and CDR2 are LGHNT and FRNRAP. The CDR3 DNA is TGTGCTAGTGGTCTGGCCGGGACAGGTTTCTACGAGCAGTACTTC. Its protein is CASGLAGTGFYEQYF.

This chain links TRBV4-1 with TRBJ1-2; D remains ambiguous. The CDR3 covers 14 residues. Deletions cut 1 base from V and 4 bases from J, with 10 bases between. Germline V lookup: CDR1 MGHRA, CDR2 YSYEKL. CDR3 DNA: TGCGCCAGCAGCCAAGTCATGGCTGGCTATGGCTACACCTTC. Translated, it gives CASSQVMAGYGYTF.

The rearrangement joins TRBV28 to TRBJ1-1, with a tentative D call TRBD1 (6 bases). The CDR3 contains 14 residues. Between the trimmed V and J ends, which lost 3 bases and 0 bases, there was a span of 8 bases. The germline V gene encodes CDR1 MDHEN and CDR2 SYDVKM. The CDR3 reads CASSFRGMNTEAFF. In DNA, the CDR3 is TGTGCCAGCAGTTTCAGGGGTATGAACACTGAAGCTTTCTTT.

This sequence joins TRBV5-4 and TRBJ1-6; 7 nucleotides agree with TRBD1. Germline V CDR1 and CDR2: SGHNT, YYREEE (reference sequence). This CDR3 spans 13 amino acids. The J segment lost 7 bases and the V segment lost 5 bases, leaving 3 bases of the junction unmatched. The CDR3 spells CASRLTGNSPLHF. The DNA for the CDR3 is TGTGCCAGCAGATTGACAGGGAATTCACCCCTCCACTTT.

V is TRBV7-9 and J is TRBJ1-4; D is ambiguous. Germline values: CDR1 SEHNR, CDR2 FQNEAQ (reference sequence). The CDR3 runs 14 residues. Trimming stripped 2 bases from V and 5 bases from J, with 9 bases between. Here the CDR3 reads CASSLNGGNEKLFF. The CDR3 coding sequence is TGTGCCAGCAGCTTAAACGGAGGGAATGAAAAACTGTTTTTT.

The chain uses TRBV3-1 (or the pseudogene TRBV3-2) and TRBJ2-7, with 9 bases aligning to TRBD1. The germline gives CDR1 LGHDT, CDR2 YNNKEL (reference sequence). V lost 1 base, J lost 4 bases, and 8 bases stayed unmatched. The CDR3 is 16 residues long. The CDR3 loop reads CASSQGSGTGKYEQYF. The DNA of the CDR3 is TGTGCCAGCAGCCAAGGATCTGGGACAGGGAAGTACGAGCAGTACTTC.

The chain is built from TRBV5-3 and TRBJ1-5; D gene ambiguous. TRBV5-3 is an open reading frame whose function is uncertain. Trimming pared 1 base from V and 0 bases from J, leaving 17 bases between. The length of the CDR3 is 18 residues. Here the CDR3 DNA reads TGTGCCAGAAGCTTGATTCCAGGTCGGCCGGATAGCAATCAGCCCCAGCATTTT. Amino acid sequence: CARSLIPGRPDSNQPQHF.

The V call is TRBV15, the J call TRBJ1-4, with TRBD1 as a possible D gene (5 bases). V lost 7 bases and J 2 bases, leaving 5 bases between the germline ends. The V gene's germline CDR1 is LNHNV and CDR2 YYDKDF (reference sequence). There are 12 residues in the CDR3. For the CDR3, the DNA is TGTGCCACCAAGGGGACTAATGAAAAACTGTTTTTT. It specifies CATKGTNEKLFF.

The rearrangement joins TRBV19 to TRBJ1-6; 7 bases match TRBD1. V dropped 5 bases and J dropped 5; count of bases not matched to a gene: 9. The CDR3 spans 16 residues. Germline V lookup: CDR1 LNHDA, CDR2 SQIVND (reference sequence). CDR3 in amino acids: CASSFFGQENNSPLHF. The CDR3 DNA is TGTGCCAGTAGTTTTTTCGGACAGGAAAATAATTCACCCCTCCACTTT.

V gene TRBV7-2 combines with J gene TRBJ1-2; TRBD1 agrees at 8 bases. Germline CDR1 SGHTA, CDR2 FQGNSA. The CDR3 is 17 residues long. Losses at the gene ends were 3 bases for V and 8 bases for J; bases not matched to a gene: 17. This CDR3 reads CASSFSPGQGPLSGYTF. For the CDR3, the DNA is TGTGCCAGCAGCTTCAGTCCAGGACAGGGACCCCTAAGCGGCTACACCTTC.

The genes are TRBV2 and TRBJ2-5, with a weak D call TRBD2 (6 bases). This CDR3 has 13 amino acids. Looked up from germline, CDR1 is SNHLY and CDR2 is FYNNEI. Between the trimmed V and J ends, which lost 5 bases and 5 bases, there was a span of 12 bases. CDR3 sequence (DNA): TGTGCCAGCAGTCCGACTAGTAAGGAGACCCAGTACTTC. Translation gives CASSPTSKETQYF.

The CDR3 DNA reads as TGTGCCAGCAGCCCTACAGGGAGGGATGGCTACACCTTC. Translating it yields CASSPTGRDGYTF. This rearrangement joins TRBV3-1 (or the pseudogene TRBV3-2) to TRBJ1-2; tentatively, D is TRBD1 (6 bases). The V gene's germline CDR1 is LGHDT and CDR2 YNNKEL (reference sequence). Trimming shortened V by 4 bases and J by 6 bases, and 12 bases separated the two germline ends. The CDR3 is made up of 13 amino acids.